The 9 T cell receptor beta chains below were found in one sample sequenced in a study of CD8 T cells in Susac syndrome. cDNA came from approximately 0.5 to 1 ug RNA primed by random hexamers. TCRdb fed the immunoSEQ multiplex PCR reads into MiXCR, producing one record per CDR3 protein. Among about 80,000 distinct CDR3 sequences listed, about 92% were seen once. What was sequenced was CD4+ T cells from PBMCs. Receptors were obtained from a human donor with Susac syndrome.

The rearrangement joins TRBV11-3 to TRBJ1-2; a weak D match, TRBD1 (5 bases). V lost 5 bases, J lost 8 bases, and 21 bases lay in between. Germline V gene lookup returns CDR1 SGHNT and CDR2 YENEEA. This CDR3 contains 15 residues. In nucleotides, the CDR3 is TGTGCCAGCAGCCAGCAGGACCGGACACCTCGCGGCTACACCTTC. This sequence encodes CASSQQDRTPRGYTF.

The chain is built from TRBV5-1 and TRBJ2-7; D remains ambiguous. Looked up from germline, CDR1 is SGHRS and CDR2 is YFSETQ. Trimming left V 1 base short and J 8 bases short, with 7 bases between. CDR3 length equals 11 residues. As DNA, the CDR3 is TGCGCCAGCAGCTTGAACGAACAGCAGTACTTC. Translating it yields CASSLNEQQYF.

The chain has TRBV29-1 and TRBJ2-1; perhaps TRBD2 as D (6 bases). The germline gives CDR1 SQVTM, CDR2 ANQGSEA. The CDR3 is made up of 16 amino acids. V shed 0 bases and J shed 6 bases, with 18 bases lying between them. Written as DNA, the CDR3 is TGCAGCGTTGAAGACGGCCTCACGGGAGTTAGCAATGAGCAGTTCTTC. It codes for CSVEDGLTGVSNEQFF.

V and J are TRBV5-1 and TRBJ2-1, with 9 bases aligning to TRBD1. Germline V gives CDR1 SGHRS, CDR2 YFSETQ. This CDR3 is 16 amino acids long. Losses at the gene ends were 4 bases for V and 7 bases for J; bases not matched to a gene: 12. CDR3 bases: TGCGCCAGCAGCCCGGTAGGGACAGGGCAACGAAATGAGCAGTTCTTC. Translated: CASSPVGTGQRNEQFF.

This chain connects TRBV27 to TRBJ2-5, with TRBD2 matching over 9 bases. Trimming cost V 4 bases and J 3 bases; bases outside gene matches: 9. Germline CDR1 and CDR2: MNHEY and SMNVEV (reference sequence). The CDR3 covers 16 residues. Here the CDR3 reads CASSSSYLAGKETQYF. The CDR3 bases are TGTGCCAGCAGTTCAAGCTACCTAGCGGGGAAAGAGACCCAGTACTTC.

The gene calls are TRBV24-1 and TRBJ2-1; a weak D match, TRBD2 (5 bases). CDR1 and CDR2 from the germline V gene are KGHDR and SFDVKD. This CDR3 is built from 14 residues. V was trimmed by 4 bases and J by 6 bases, leaving 12 bases between them. In DNA, the CDR3 is TGTGCCACCAGTGACCCCCGAGGGAGCAATGAGCAGTTCTTC. Residues: CATSDPRGSNEQFF.

The rearrangement uses TRBV20-1 and TRBJ2-1; D gene unclear. Trimming left V 0 bases short and J 8 bases short, with 23 bases between. The CDR3 covers 17 residues. The germline CDR1 and CDR2 sequences are DFQATT and SNEGSKA (reference sequence). CDR3 nucleotide sequence: TGCAGTGCTAGAGATGCCGGTCACGTTTTGTCGATCTATGAGCAGTTCTTC. Its translation is CSARDAGHVLSIYEQFF.

For the CDR3, the DNA is TGTGCCAGCAGTCCAATAGCGGGAAATGCGTTCTTC. Protein: CASSPIAGNAFF. The chain carries TRBV28 and TRBJ2-1, with 8 bases identical to TRBD2. The CDR3 extends over 12 amino acids. Losses at the gene ends were 5 bases for V and 15 bases for J; bases not matched to a gene: 9. Germline CDR1 reads MDHEN; CDR2 reads SYDVKM.

The genes are TRBV3-1 and TRBJ2-1, with 12 bases identical to TRBD2. Germline V lookup: CDR1 LGHDT, CDR2 YNNKEL (reference sequence). The V and J ends lost 4 bases and 10 bases, in that order; junction bases with no gene match: 8. This CDR3 comprises 15 residues. This chain's CDR3 is CASSPSSGRAREQFF. CDR3 DNA: TGTGCCAGCAGCCCTTCTAGCGGGAGGGCCCGGGAGCAGTTCTTC.